This T cell receptor beta chain emerged from a study of T cell repertoires in cytomegalovirus infection. As to this clonotype: The antigen remains undetermined.

Germline CDR1 SGHNT, CDR2 YYREEE (reference sequence). This CDR3 region has 12 residues. The germline V and J ends were trimmed by 2 bases and 7 bases, with 10 bases remaining between them. A single record per CDR3 protein comes from TCRdb applying MiXCR to the reads. The profile shows about 110,000 distinct CDR3 sequences, 25% to 30% of them singletons. This clonotype was sampled from a human donor in good health (CMV status not recorded). Some clones in this sample may be carry-over from other donors' samples. The sequences come from CD8+ T cells from cultured PBMCs, collected from culture after CMV antigen stimulation. The V gene is TRBV5-4, the J gene TRBJ2-7; D unclear. CDR3 sequence reads: CASSFGQTEQYF. In DNA, the CDR3 is TGTGCCAGCAGCTTCGGCCAGACAGAGCAGTACTTC.